The 2 T cell receptor beta chains given below trace back to one sample, sequenced in a study of T-cell memory formation after mild COVID-19. TCRdb itself ran the 5' RACE reads through MiXCR, one entry per CDR3 protein. Among roughly 250,000 distinct CDR3 sequences listed, about 16% were seen once. The sequenced sample was PBMCs or a T cell subset sorted from them (not recorded which). The receptors derive from a man between 18 and 29 years old who had mild COVID-19 (a few samples of this study predate the infection). Cell type and time point are not known.

The sample holds a few counts of this clonotype. The V gene is TRBV20-1, the J gene TRBJ2-3, with 9 bases lining up with TRBD2. Germline values: CDR1 DFQATT, CDR2 SNEGSKA (reference sequence). The CDR3 loop spans 14 amino acids. V was clipped by 4 bases and J by 1 base; unmatched bases: 3. CDR3 loop: CSAIGGGGTDTQYF. In nucleotides, the CDR3 is TGCAGTGCTATCGGCGGGGGGGGCACAGATACGCAGTATTTT.

This clonotype occurred a few times. The chain carries TRBV4-3 and TRBJ2-4; 12 bases are a match to TRBD2. Unmatched junction bases numbered 3, after V lost 3 bases and J lost 3 bases. Looked up from germline, CDR1 is LGHNA and CDR2 is YSLEER. The CDR3 runs 16 residues. The CDR3 loop reads CASSQSLAGGKNIQYF. Written as DNA, the CDR3 is TGCGCCAGCAGCCAGTCACTAGCGGGGGGCAAAAACATTCAGTACTTC.